One and the same sample provided the 10 T cell receptor beta chains below, sequenced in a study of cytomegalovirus exposure and HLA in healthy donors. 60 Vbeta and 13 Jbeta primers were used in PCR. Repertoires were generated with immunoSEQ multiplex PCR, while TCRdb's copy carries only in-frame clones and drops some. The sample has 110,000 or so clones; 65% to 80% are singletons. The sample comprised PBMCs. These receptors all come from a female donor in good health and CMV-seronegative.

The chain uses TRBV6-6 and TRBJ2-2, with TRBD1 matching over 10 bases. There are 16 residues in the CDR3. CDR1 MNHNY and CDR2 SVGAGI come from the germline V gene (reference sequence). V was clipped by 6 bases and J by 6 bases; unmatched bases: 10. The CDR3 nucleotides are TGTGCCAGCAGCTCCGGGACAGGGGTAAAGGCCGGGGAGCTGTTTTTT. This codes for CASSSGTGVKAGELFF.

The rearrangement joins TRBV9 to TRBJ2-7; D is ambiguous. Looked up from germline, CDR1 is SGDLS and CDR2 is YYNGEE. The V end was cut by 0 bases, the J end by 6 bases, with 13 bases between. The CDR3 runs 14 residues. The CDR3 DNA reads as TGTGCCAGCAGCGTAGAGCCCTTATCGGGCGAGCAGTACTTC. Its protein product is CASSVEPLSGEQYF.

This clone was seen a handful of times. This chain connects TRBV6-6 to TRBJ1-1; D is perhaps TRBD1 (5 bases). Germline CDR1 is MNHNY and CDR2 is SVGAGI (reference sequence). V was trimmed by 7 bases and J by 0 bases, leaving 12 bases between them. CDR3 length: 14 residues. The CDR3 is CASTTGVLNTEAFF. Here the CDR3 DNA reads TGTGCCAGCACCACGGGGGTTTTGAACACTGAAGCTTTCTTT.

This clone came up once. The chain has TRBV30 and TRBJ2-7; 12 bases align to TRBD1. The CDR3 has 15 amino acids. Germline CDR1 is GTSNPN and CDR2 is SVGIG (reference sequence). V lost 5 bases and J lost 6; bases outside the gene matches: 11. The CDR3 region has the DNA TGTGCCTGGGGTGCCGCCGGGACAGGGGGCCTCGAGCAGTACTTC. Its protein product is CAWGAAGTGGLEQYF.

The V and J genes are TRBV13 and TRBJ2-7; TRBD1 matches 8 bases. The CDR3 contains 16 residues. V shed 5 bases and J 6 bases; nucleotides not matched to a gene: 15. Germline CDR1 is PRHDT and CDR2 is FYEKMQ (reference sequence). The chain's CDR3 is CASSRGSGQGALEQYF. In DNA, the CDR3 is TGTGCCAGCAGCCGGGGGTCGGGCCAGGGGGCTCTCGAGCAGTACTTC.

CDR3 sequence: CASSVGQTNSPLHF. The CDR3, as DNA: TGTGCCAGCAGTGTCGGACAGACCAATTCACCCCTCCACTTT. The rearrangement joins TRBV2 to TRBJ1-6; TRBD1 might be the D (6 bases). The CDR3 contains 14 residues. Germline loops: CDR1 SNHLY, CDR2 FYNNEI. V gave up 4 bases and J gave up 7 bases, with 11 bases separating them.

This clone was seen only once. V and J are TRBV27 and TRBJ2-7; TRBD1 matches 11 bases. Trimming at V came to 4 bases and at J to 2 bases, leaving 10 bases not matched to a gene. CDR3 length equals 17 residues. Germline loops: CDR1 MNHEY, CDR2 SMNVEV (reference sequence). CDR3 nucleotides: TGTGCCAGCAGTTCAAACCTACCGGGACAGGGGGCCTACGAGCAGTACTTC. Protein product: CASSSNLPGQGAYEQYF.

The chain couples TRBV9 to TRBJ2-7, with TRBD1 identical over 10 bases. V shed 0 bases and J 6 bases; nucleotides not matched to a gene: 3. The CDR3 runs to 14 residues. Per germline, CDR1 SGDLS and CDR2 YYNGEE. The CDR3 loop is CASSVGQGAIEQYF. The CDR3 DNA is TGTGCCAGCAGCGTAGGACAGGGGGCAATCGAGCAGTACTTC.

This clone was observed a few times. The chain recombines TRBV5-4 with TRBJ2-7; D gene unclear. Deletions cut 2 bases from V and 6 bases from J, with 6 bases between. Looked up from germline, CDR1 is SGHNT and CDR2 is YYREEE (reference sequence). This CDR3 is built from 11 residues. CDR3 nucleotide sequence: TGTGCCAGCAGCTTCTCTAGCGAGCAGTACTTC. This encodes CASSFSSEQYF.

V gene TRBV6-6 combines with J gene TRBJ1-6, with D tentatively TRBD1 (5 bases). Germline CDR1 is MNHNY and CDR2 is SVGAGI (reference sequence). The germline V and J ends were trimmed by 5 bases and 7 bases, with 15 bases remaining between them. The CDR3 runs 15 residues. CDR3 DNA sequence: TGTGCCAGCAGTAGGCGGGACCGGGCCAATTCACCCCTCCACTTT. Its protein product is CASSRRDRANSPLHF.